These T cell receptor beta chains were read from a single sample in a study of OX40 agonist ivuxolimab in advanced cancers. Generated by immunoSEQ multiplex PCR, the TCRdb table keeps only in-frame clones and is missing some. The sample consists of 86,000 or so clones, roughly nine tenths of them appearing once. Specimen: CD4+ or CD8+ T cells sorted from blood, collected in a trial of the OX40 agonist ivuxolimab. The receptors originated from an adult with an advanced solid tumor such as melanoma, head and neck, liver or kidney cancer. Each CDR3 is given with its conserved first and last residue. D genes are given only for firm matches. Some rows mark clone size as missing; the rest say once, few, many or name a class of expanded clone.

j_call v_call d_call clone_size cdr3_nt cdr3_aa
TRBJ1-1 TRBV7-9 . . TGTGCCAGCAGCTCTGCGTGGTCGGAGAACACTGAAGCTTTCTTT CASSSAWSENTEAFF
TRBJ2-7 TRBV18 TRBD1 . TGTGCCAGCTCCCCGGGGACAGGGTTCTACGAGCAGTACTTC CASSPGTGFYEQYF
TRBJ1-3 TRBV6-1 TRBD1 . TGTGCCAGCAGTGGGACAGGGACGGCTGGAAACACCATATATTTT CASSGTGTAGNTIYF
TRBJ2-7 TRBV2 . . TGTGCCAGCAGTGGGCACAGGGAATTCGTAGAGCAGTACTTC CASSGHREFVEQYF
TRBJ1-5 TRBV27 . . TGTGCCAGCGGGCCATTGCTTGGCAATCAGCCCCAGCATTTT CASGPLLGNQPQHF
TRBJ2-3 TRBV6-1 TRBD2 . TGTGCCATCAGTGAGGTCCGGGGACTAGTAACAGATACGCAGTATTTT CAISEVRGLVTDTQYF
TRBJ2-1 TRBV29-1 . . TGCAGCGTTGTTACCTACAATGAGCAGTTCTTC CSVVTYNEQFF
TRBJ2-3 TRBV29-1 . . TGCAGCGTTGTTTCCCAAACCACAGCCGATACGCAGTATTTT CSVVSQTTADTQYF
TRBJ2-1 TRBV6-6 . . TGTGCCAGCTCTCAGCAAGGGCGGAATGAGCAGTTCTTC CASSQQGRNEQFF
TRBJ1-2 TRBV5-1 . . TGCGCCAGCAGCGAGGCACAGGGACACTATGGCTACACCTTC CASSEAQGHYGYTF
TRBJ2-6 TRBV6-1 . once TGTGCCAGCAGGACTAACTCTGGGGCCAACGTCCTGACTTTC CASRTNSGANVLTF
TRBJ1-1 TRBV7-8 . once TGTGCCAGCATCCTCGGCGGACCCGGGGCGACTGAAGCTTTCTTT CASILGGPGATEAFF
TRBJ2-7 TRBV27 TRBD1 . TGTGCCAGCAGTTTAAGGACAGGAAGCTCCTACGAGCAGTACTTC CASSLRTGSSYEQYF
TRBJ1-2 TRBV9 . once TGTGCCAGCAGCTCGGACAGCAACTATGGCTACACCTTC CASSSDSNYGYTF
TRBJ1-2 TRBV28 . . TGTGCCAGCAGATTTCGGGACCGCTCATGGGGCTACACCTTC CASRFRDRSWGYTF
TRBJ1-3 TRBV7-6 . . TGTGCCAGCAGCTTAGGGGGAAACACCATATATTTT CASSLGGNTIYF
TRBJ2-3 TRBV7-7 TRBD1 once TGTGCTAGCAGCCCCGACAGGGGTCTCACAGATACGCAGTATTTT CASSPDRGLTDTQYF
TRBJ1-5 TRBV6-6 . . TGTGCCAGCAAGCTTGGTGATGTGAGTCAGCCCCAGCATTTT CASKLGDVSQPQHF
TRBJ2-3 TRBV6-5 . . TGTGCCAGCAGTTACGGCCTGAGACCAGATACGCAGTATTTT CASSYGLRPDTQYF
TRBJ1-2 TRBV5-6 . . TGTGCCAGCAGCTTGGCGGGGAACTATGGCTACACCTTC CASSLAGNYGYTF
TRBJ1-3 TRBV19 . once TGTGCCAGTAACCCCTCGACGCGCGGCTCTGGAAACACCATATATTTT CASNPSTRGSGNTIYF
TRBJ1-1 TRBV30 . . TGTGCCTGGAACCGGGGAATGAACACTGAAGCTTTCTTT CAWNRGMNTEAFF
TRBJ2-1 TRBV19 . . TGTGCCAGTAGTTGGCGGGGGCCTAACAATGAGCAGTTCTTC CASSWRGPNNEQFF
TRBJ1-4 TRBV6-5 . . TGTGCCAGCAGCCCATGGCATGGGTCTAATGAAAAACTGTTTTTT CASSPWHGSNEKLFF
TRBJ2-7 TRBV7-7 . . TGTGCTAGCAGCCCCTCAGTTATGGCCTACGAGCAGTACTTC CASSPSVMAYEQYF
TRBJ1-5 TRBV6-5 . . TGTGCCAGTAAAAGGACGATAGATCAGCCCCAGCATTTT CASKRTIDQPQHF
TRBJ2-1 TRBV14 TRBD1 . TGTGCCAGCAGCCGGACAGGGGCAGGCTCATGGGAGCAGTTCTTC CASSRTGAGSWEQFF
TRBJ1-3 TRBV28 . . TGTGCCGGGGGCACCTCCTCTGGAAACACCATATATTTT CAGGTSSGNTIYF
TRBJ1-5 TRBV28 . . TGTGCCAGCAGTTTATCTGGCCGGGAAGGAGCGCAGCCCCAGCATTTT CASSLSGREGAQPQHF
TRBJ2-3 TRBV19 TRBD1 . TGTGCCAGTAGTATCGACAGGGGGATAGGAGATACGCAGTATTTT CASSIDRGIGDTQYF
TRBJ1-3 TRBV19 . once TGTGCCAGTGCCTTCAGGGGTCCTTCTGGAAACACCATATATTTT CASAFRGPSGNTIYF
TRBJ1-2 TRBV5-1 TRBD1 . TGCGCCAGCAGCTTGACGACAGGGCCTAACTATGGCTACACCTTC CASSLTTGPNYGYTF
TRBJ2-5 TRBV7-2 . . TGTGCCAGCAGCTTTCAGCGGGGAGGGGGGGAGACCCAGTACTTC CASSFQRGGGETQYF
TRBJ2-5 TRBV11-3 . . TGTGCCAGCAGCCTTGGGGACACCGAAGGGGAGACCCAGTACTTC CASSLGDTEGETQYF
TRBJ2-1 TRBV5-1 . . TGCGCCAGCAGTAGTTTGGACGCTGGGGATGAGCAGTTCTTC CASSSLDAGDEQFF
TRBJ2-7 TRBV13 . once TGTGCCAGCAGCAGGGGGTTGGCAGGGGATAGCTCCTACGAGCAGTACTTC CASSRGLAGDSSYEQYF
TRBJ2-7 TRBV18 . . TGTGCCAGCTCAGCAGGAATAACCTACGAGCAGTACTTC CASSAGITYEQYF
TRBJ2-5 TRBV5-1 . . TGCGCCAGCAGCTTGGAGTGGGGGCAGGAGACCCAGTACTTC CASSLEWGQETQYF
TRBJ2-5 TRBV5-1 TRBD1 . TGCGCCAGCAGCTCGGGACAGGGACCGGGGGAGACCCAGTACTTC CASSSGQGPGETQYF
TRBJ1-1 TRBV28 TRBD1 few TGTGCCAGCAGTTTGTTGGGACAGGGTACCACTGAAGCTTTCTTT CASSLLGQGTTEAFF
TRBJ2-2 TRBV30 . . TGTGCCTCGGACTTCCTCACCGGGGAGCTGTTTTTT CASDFLTGELFF
TRBJ1-1 TRBV30 . . TGTGCCTGGGACGCTGGGGGGCCGAACACTGAAGCTTTCTTT CAWDAGGPNTEAFF
TRBJ2-7 TRBV23-1 . . TGTGCCAGCAGCCAACCACAACAGGGTACCTACGAGCAGTACTTC CASSQPQQGTYEQYF
TRBJ2-5 TRBV2 . . TGTGCCAGCAGCCGGACTGAAGAGACCCAGTACTTC CASSRTEETQYF
TRBJ1-6 TRBV7-6 TRBD1 . TGTGCCAGCAGCTCGCAACAGGGGGAGGGTAATTCACCCCTCCACTTT CASSSQQGEGNSPLHF
TRBJ2-1 TRBV6-1 TRBD1 . TGTGCCAGCAGTCTGCCGGGACAGGGATGGCGCGAGCAGTTCTTC CASSLPGQGWREQFF
TRBJ1-5 TRBV18 . . TGTGCCAGCTCATCTGCCCCCGGCGGCAATCAGCCCCAGCATTTT CASSSAPGGNQPQHF
TRBJ1-2 TRBV5-1 . . TGCGCCAGCAGCTTGAGCTCAGAGGGTCCCTGGGGCTACACCTTC CASSLSSEGPWGYTF
TRBJ2-5 TRBV19 . . TGTGCCAGTAGTACTAAAGAGACCCAGTACTTC CASSTKETQYF
TRBJ2-7 TRBV5-4 . . TGTGCCAGCAGCCAAAAGGGGGACTACGAGCAGTACTTC CASSQKGDYEQYF
TRBJ1-1 TRBV7-2 . . TGTGCCAGCAGCTTGAGGATGAACACTGAAGCTTTCTTT CASSLRMNTEAFF
TRBJ1-1 TRBV6-5 TRBD1 . TGTGCCAGCACAGCCCCAGGGGGTACGACTGAAGCTTTCTTT CASTAPGGTTEAFF
TRBJ2-2 TRBV6-5 . . TGTGCCAGCAGTTACTGGGACACCGGGGAGCTGTTTTTT CASSYWDTGELFF
TRBJ2-7 TRBV7-2 . once TGTGCCAGCAGCGTACAGGGTAACGAGCAGTACTTC CASSVQGNEQYF
TRBJ2-7 TRBV11-2 . . TGTGCCAGCAGCTTGGACACTTACTACGAGCAGTACTTC CASSLDTYYEQYF